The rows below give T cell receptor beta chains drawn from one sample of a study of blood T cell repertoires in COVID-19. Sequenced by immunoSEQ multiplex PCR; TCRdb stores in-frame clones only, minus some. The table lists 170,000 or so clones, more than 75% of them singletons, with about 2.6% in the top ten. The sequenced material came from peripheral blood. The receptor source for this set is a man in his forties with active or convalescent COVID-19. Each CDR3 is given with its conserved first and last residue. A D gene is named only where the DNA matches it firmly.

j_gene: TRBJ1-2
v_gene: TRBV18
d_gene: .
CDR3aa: CASSPSQQAYGYTF
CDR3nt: TGTGCCAGCTCACCGTCGCAGCAGGCCTATGGCTACACCTTC

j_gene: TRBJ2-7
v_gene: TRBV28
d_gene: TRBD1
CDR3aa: CASSGQGFVEQYF
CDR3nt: TGTGCCAGTTCCGGACAGGGCTTTGTCGAGCAGTACTTC

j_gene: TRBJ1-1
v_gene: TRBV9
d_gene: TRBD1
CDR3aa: CASSEGKGAQDTEAFF
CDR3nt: TGTGCCAGCAGCGAGGGGAAGGGGGCTCAGGACACTGAAGCTTTCTTT

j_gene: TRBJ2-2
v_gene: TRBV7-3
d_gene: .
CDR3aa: CASSLEPSRELFF
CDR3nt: TGTGCCAGCAGCCTAGAACCTTCGAGGGAGCTGTTTTTT

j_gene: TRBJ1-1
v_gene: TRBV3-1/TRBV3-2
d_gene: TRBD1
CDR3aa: CASSSGTGSEAFF
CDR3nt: TGTGCCAGCAGCTCCGGGACAGGGTCCGAAGCTTTCTTT

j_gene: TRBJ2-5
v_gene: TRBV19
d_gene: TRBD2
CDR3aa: CASSRFGGEQETQYF
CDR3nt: TGTGCCAGTAGCCGATTCGGGGGGGAGCAAGAGACCCAGTACTTC

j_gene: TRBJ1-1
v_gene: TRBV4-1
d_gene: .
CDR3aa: CASSQGVQGNTEAFF
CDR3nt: TGCGCCAGCAGCCAAGGGGTACAGGGGAACACTGAAGCTTTCTTT

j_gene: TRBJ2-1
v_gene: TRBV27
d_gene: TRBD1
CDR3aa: CASRSTGESSYNEQFF
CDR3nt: TGTGCCAGCAGATCGACAGGGGAGAGCTCCTACAATGAGCAGTTCTTC

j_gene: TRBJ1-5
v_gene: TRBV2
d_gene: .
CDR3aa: CASYYGGYSNQPQHF
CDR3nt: TGTGCCAGCTACTACGGTGGTTATAGCAATCAGCCCCAGCATTTT

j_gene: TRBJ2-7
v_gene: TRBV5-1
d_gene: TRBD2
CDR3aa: CASSSGTSGVYEQYF
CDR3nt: TGCGCCAGCAGCAGCGGGACTAGCGGGGTCTACGAGCAGTACTTC

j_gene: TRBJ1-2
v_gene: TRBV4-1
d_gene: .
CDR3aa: CASSQAPPGQKYGYTF
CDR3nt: TGCGCCAGCAGCCAAGCCCCCCCCGGACAGAAGTATGGCTACACCTTC

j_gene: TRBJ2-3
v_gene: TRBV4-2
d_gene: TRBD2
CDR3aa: CASSQDQGGGATDTQYF
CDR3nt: TGTGCCAGCAGCCAAGATCAGGGCGGGGGGGCTACAGATACGCAGTATTTT